These 28 T cell receptor beta chains came from one sample sequenced in a study of blood T cells in healthy people across ages. A second PCR, run for about 6 to 11 cycles, used a sample-barcoded 5' primer plus a J-beta primer mix. TCRdb re-derived calls from the 5' RACE reads in MiXCR, one entry per CDR3 protein. The data show about 940,000 distinct CDR3 sequences, with 45% to 50% seen just once and 10% to 15% held by the top ten. Sequencing used blood. These receptors all stem from a man under 40 in good health.

This chain connects TRBV29-1 to TRBJ2-3; 10 nucleotides agree with TRBD1. V dropped 4 bases and J dropped 6; count of bases not matched to a gene: 7. The germline CDR1 and CDR2 sequences are SQVTM and ANQGSEA. CDR3 length: 14 residues. The CDR3 spells CSVAGTGVEDTQYF. The CDR3 region has the DNA TGCAGCGTTGCCGGGACAGGGGTAGAGGATACGCAGTATTTT.

The chain has TRBV6-1 and TRBJ2-3; the D is unclear. Germline V CDR1 and CDR2: MNHNS, SASEGT. The CDR3 extends over 15 amino acids. Trimming took 0 bases from V and 3 from J, leaving 10 bases between them. The CDR3 DNA is TGTGCCAGCAGTGAAGCCCTTTGGGCAACAGATACGCAGTATTTT. It codes for CASSEALWATDTQYF.

The chain couples TRBV28 to TRBJ2-5; unclear D gene. CDR1 and CDR2 (germline): MDHEN, SYDVKM. This CDR3 comprises 15 residues. Trimming shortened V by 5 bases and J by 2 bases, and 15 bases separated the two germline ends. In DNA form, the CDR3 reads TGTGCCAGCAGTCCACAGCCCGGAGAACAAGAGACCCAGTACTTC. Residues: CASSPQPGEQETQYF.

This rearrangement joins TRBV5-6 to TRBJ2-1; TRBD2 is a possible D gene (5 bases). The CDR3 has 13 residues. The germline V gene encodes CDR1 SGHDT and CDR2 YYEEEE. V shed 5 bases and J shed 12 bases, with 18 bases lying between them. CDR3 loop: CASSSRTASGQFF. In DNA form, the CDR3 reads TGTGCCAGCAGTTCGCGGACTGCCAGTGGGCAGTTCTTC.

The rearrangement joins TRBV29-1 to TRBJ2-3; D remains ambiguous. There are 13 residues in the CDR3. Germline V lookup: CDR1 SQVTM, CDR2 ANQGSEA. Trimming cost V 8 bases and J 0 bases, with 12 bases left between them. CDR3 amino acids: CSCWASSTDTQYF. The CDR3 nucleotides are TGCAGCTGTTGGGCTTCTAGCACAGATACGCAGTATTTT.

The chain links TRBV20-1 to TRBJ1-6; maybe TRBD1 (6 bases). The CDR3 has 16 amino acids. Germline CDR1 and CDR2: DFQATT and SNEGSKA (reference sequence). V was clipped by 0 bases and J by 3 bases, with 12 bases between them. DNA for the CDR3: TGCAGTGCTAGAGAGGGAAGGGGGAACTATAATTCACCCCTCCACTTT. It encodes CSAREGRGNYNSPLHF.

Here the CDR3 DNA reads TGTGCCAGCAGACCCTGGGACAGCCACCCTAATTCACCCCTCCACTTT. It encodes CASRPWDSHPNSPLHF. The genes are TRBV2 and TRBJ1-6, with 7 bases fitting TRBD1. The germline V gene encodes CDR1 SNHLY and CDR2 FYNNEI. CDR3 length: 16 amino acids. The junction had 11 bases not matched to a gene; V was cut back by 6 bases and J by 6 bases.

The chain employs TRBV5-1 and TRBJ1-4; 9 bases fit TRBD1. J gave up 7 bases and V 4 bases, and 11 bases lay outside the gene matches. This CDR3 has 16 residues. In germline, CDR1 is SGHRS, CDR2 YFSETQ. CDR3 DNA: TGCGCCAGCAGCCCCTCCGGGACAGGGCTGAGTGAAAAACTGTTTTTT. This sequence encodes CASSPSGTGLSEKLFF. Variable domain in full (rest from reference TRBV5-1 and TRBJ1-4): KAGVTQTPRYLIKTRGQQVTLSCSPISGHRSVSWYQQTPGQGLQFLFEYFSETQRNKGNFPGRFSGRQFSNSRSEMNVSTLELGDSALYLCASSPSGTGLSEKLFFGSGTQLSVL.

This clonotype was found once. The chain uses TRBV5-1 and TRBJ2-1, with 7 positions matching TRBD2. The CDR3 is 16 amino acids. Germline V gene data show CDR1 as SGHRS and CDR2 as YFSETQ. Trimming at V came to 3 bases and at J to 1 base, leaving 7 bases not matched to a gene. As DNA, the CDR3 is TGCGCCAGCAGCTCAACCGGACTAGGGTCCTACAATGAGCAGTTCTTC. The encoded protein is CASSSTGLGSYNEQFF.

The V gene is TRBV13, the J gene TRBJ2-1; a possible D gene is TRBD2 (6 bases). The germline gives CDR1 PRHDT, CDR2 FYEKMQ (reference sequence). The CDR3 spans 13 residues. The V gene lost 4 bases and the J gene lost 7 bases, with 11 bases spanning the gap. The CDR3 is CASSWGLSNEQFF. The DNA for the CDR3 is TGTGCCAGCAGCTGGGGACTGTCAAATGAGCAGTTCTTC.

The chain is built from TRBV28 and TRBJ1-1, with TRBD1 matching over 8 bases. The germline gives CDR1 MDHEN, CDR2 SYDVKM. There are 14 residues in the CDR3. J gave up 12 bases and V 5 bases, and 14 bases lay outside the gene matches. CDR3 amino acids: CASSVTGQGSHPFF. The DNA for the CDR3 is TGTGCCAGCAGTGTGACCGGACAGGGCTCCCATCCTTTCTTT.

Of note for this clonotype: Germline is not matched at one junction end, which may reflect a read error. The V gene is TRBV7-2, the J gene TRBJ2-1, with D unresolved. CDR1 and CDR2 (germline): SGHTA, FQGNSA. This CDR3 comprises 13 residues. The CDR3 nucleotides are TGTGCTAGCAGCCAGTCGGGTAACAATGAGCAGTTCTTC. This translates into CASSQSGNNEQFF.

The genes are TRBV27 and TRBJ1-2; 10 bases agree with TRBD1. This CDR3 has 14 amino acids. With 6 bases clipped from V and 7 bases from J, the junction kept 8 bases outside the gene matches. The germline V gene has CDR1 MNHEY and CDR2 SMNVEV (reference sequence). CDR3 DNA: TGTGCCAGCAGCCCGGGACAGGGGAAGGGTGGCTACACCTTC. Translation: CASSPGQGKGGYTF.

V usage is TRBV9 and J usage is TRBJ2-3; D tentatively reads TRBD1 or TRBD2 (5 bases each). V lost 3 bases to trimming and J lost 2 bases, with 10 bases between them. Looked up from germline, CDR1 is SGDLS and CDR2 is YYNGEE. CDR3 length: 14 residues. CDR3 nucleotide sequence: TGTGCCAGCAGCGGGGGGTTATTCACAGATACGCAGTATTTT. Its protein product is CASSGGLFTDTQYF.

This clonotype was detected a few times. The V gene is TRBV5-1, the J gene TRBJ2-7; possibly TRBD2 for D (6 bases). This CDR3 comprises 14 residues. The germline V gene encodes CDR1 SGHRS and CDR2 YFSETQ. V dropped 0 bases and J dropped 0 bases, with 7 bases sitting between them. The CDR3, as DNA: TGCGCCAGCAGCTTGGGACTAGACTCCTACGAGCAGTACTTC. As protein: CASSLGLDSYEQYF.

The gene calls are TRBV20-1 and TRBJ2-4, with 9 bases fitting TRBD2. The J call is doubtful: the DNA matches TRBJ2-7 better. The germline CDR1 and CDR2 sequences are DFQATT and SNEGSKA (reference sequence). This CDR3 is 15 amino acids long. CDR3 nucleotide sequence: TGCAGTGCTAGTTTCCCGAGACTAGCGGACTACGAGCAGTACTTC. This gives the protein CSASFPRLADYEQYF.

Many counts were recorded for this clonotype. V usage is TRBV7-2 and J usage is TRBJ2-3; D is unclear. Between the trimmed V and J ends, which lost 0 bases and 0 bases, there was a span of 4 bases. From germline, CDR1 is SGHTA and CDR2 FQGNSA. CDR3 length: 14 amino acids. CDR3 amino acids: CASSLARSTDTQYF. The CDR3 nucleotides are TGTGCCAGCAGCTTAGCTAGAAGCACAGATACGCAGTATTTT. Looking up the rest from reference TRBV7-2 and TRBJ2-3 gives the full variable domain: GAGVSQSPSNKVTEKGKDVELRCDPISGHTALYWYRQSLGQGLEFLIYFQGNSAPDKSGLPSDRFSAERTGGSVSTLTIQRTQQEDSAVYLCASSLARSTDTQYFGPGTRLTVL.

The chain carries TRBV6-2 or TRBV6-3 and TRBJ2-5, with 10 bases matching TRBD2. V lost 4 bases, J lost 2 bases, and 10 bases stayed unmatched. The CDR3 is 17 residues long. Germline V gives CDR1 MNHEY, CDR2 SVGEGT. The CDR3 DNA reads as TGTGCCAGCAGTTTCTCCCCCTCAGCGGGAGGGCAAGAGACCCAGTACTTC. As protein: CASSFSPSAGGQETQYF.

This clonotype has only one observation. The chain links TRBV6-2 or TRBV6-3 to TRBJ2-1; 9 positions agree with TRBD2. Germline trimming cut 8 bases from V and 7 bases from J; bases unmatched to any gene: 12. This CDR3 has 15 residues. Germline V gene lookup returns CDR1 MNHEY and CDR2 SVGEGT. The CDR3 spells CASAKGTSLGNEQFF. For the CDR3, the DNA is TGTGCCAGCGCCAAGGGGACTAGCCTTGGGAATGAGCAGTTCTTC.

The chain carries TRBV10-3 and TRBJ1-2, with D unresolved. There are 14 residues in the CDR3. CDR1 and CDR2 (germline): ENHRY, SYGVKD. With 7 bases removed from V and 0 bases from J, the gap between germline ends came to 12 bases. CDR3: CAIKAAIANYGYTF. For the CDR3, the DNA is TGTGCCATCAAGGCAGCAATAGCTAACTATGGCTACACCTTC.

This clonotype was counted only a few times. This chain connects TRBV10-3 to TRBJ1-5; maybe TRBD1 (5 bases). Between the trimmed V and J ends, which lost 3 bases and 2 bases, there was a span of 8 bases. This CDR3 comprises 14 residues. Germline-derived CDR1 and CDR2 are ENHRY and SYGVKD. CDR3 sequence: CAISDREGNQPQHF. CDR3 sequence (DNA): TGTGCCATCAGTGACAGGGAGGGCAATCAGCCCCAGCATTTT.

The chain is built from TRBV6-6 and TRBJ2-1, with D possibly matching TRBD1 (6 bases). The germline V gene encodes CDR1 MNHNY and CDR2 SVGAGI (reference sequence). The CDR3 is 15 residues long. V lost 2 bases and J 1 base, leaving 9 bases between the germline ends. CDR3 bases: TGTGCCAGCAGTTACGAACAGGGTTCCTACAATGAGCAGTTCTTC. As protein: CASSYEQGSYNEQFF.

The chain joins TRBV7-2 to TRBJ2-5; 8 bases line up with TRBD2. The ends lost 0 bases at V and 4 bases at J; junction bases unmatched: 4. This CDR3 has 15 amino acids. The V gene's germline CDR1 is SGHTA and CDR2 FQGNSA. The CDR3 is CASSLARLARETQYF. The CDR3 DNA sequence: TGTGCCAGCAGCTTAGCGCGACTAGCGAGAGAGACCCAGTACTTC.

V usage is TRBV27 and J usage is TRBJ2-7; 10 bases are shared with TRBD1. CDR1 is MNHEY, CDR2 SMNVEV, per germline (reference sequence). The CDR3 totals 14 residues. V lost 8 bases to trimming and J lost 0 bases; unmatched junction nucleotides: 4. The DNA for the CDR3 is TGTGCCAGCCTCCGGGACAGGGGCTCCTACGAGCAGTACTTC. Translation: CASLRDRGSYEQYF.

The J gene is TRBJ2-3, the V gene TRBV28; TRBD2 agrees at 7 bases. CDR1 and CDR2 from the germline V gene are MDHEN and SYDVKM. This CDR3 contains 14 residues. Trimming removed 7 bases from V and 4 bases from J; junction bases left unmatched: 8. The CDR3: CASKKAGPSDTQYF. CDR3 bases: TGTGCCAGCAAAAAAGCGGGGCCTTCAGATACGCAGTATTTT. The variable domain in full, with the rest retrieved from reference TRBV28 and TRBJ2-3, is DVKVTQSSRYLVKRTGEKVFLECVQDMDHENMFWYRQDPGLGLRLIYFSYDVKMKEKGDIPEGYSVSREKKERFSLILESASTNQTSMYLCASKKAGPSDTQYFGPGTRLTVL.

V gene TRBV7-2 combines with J gene TRBJ2-1; unclear D gene. CDR1 is SGHTA, CDR2 FQGNSA, per germline. V was pared by 6 bases and J by 4 bases, with 10 bases between. The CDR3 runs 13 residues. CDR3 amino acids: CASRGSGYNEQFF. For the CDR3, the DNA is TGTGCCAGCAGGGGCTCCGGATACAATGAGCAGTTCTTC.

The chain joins TRBV18 to TRBJ2-7; D is tentatively TRBD1 or TRBD2 (6 bases each). The CDR3 length is 16 residues. The V gene lost 2 bases and the J gene lost 0 bases, with 14 bases spanning the gap. The germline V gene encodes CDR1 KGHSH and CDR2 LQKENI. The CDR3 region is CASSPGGTQSSYEQYF. The CDR3 DNA reads TGTGCCAGCTCACCAGGCGGGACACAGAGCTCCTACGAGCAGTACTTC.

V gene TRBV11-1 combines with J gene TRBJ2-5, with D perhaps matching TRBD2 (6 bases). The assigned J gene may be wrong: the sequence end matches TRBJ2-7 better. The CDR3 loop spans 13 amino acids. From germline, CDR1 is SGHAT and CDR2 FQDESV (reference sequence). For the CDR3, the DNA is TGTGCCAGCAGCCGGGAGTCCACCTACGAGCAGTACTTC. Its protein is CASSRESTYEQYF.